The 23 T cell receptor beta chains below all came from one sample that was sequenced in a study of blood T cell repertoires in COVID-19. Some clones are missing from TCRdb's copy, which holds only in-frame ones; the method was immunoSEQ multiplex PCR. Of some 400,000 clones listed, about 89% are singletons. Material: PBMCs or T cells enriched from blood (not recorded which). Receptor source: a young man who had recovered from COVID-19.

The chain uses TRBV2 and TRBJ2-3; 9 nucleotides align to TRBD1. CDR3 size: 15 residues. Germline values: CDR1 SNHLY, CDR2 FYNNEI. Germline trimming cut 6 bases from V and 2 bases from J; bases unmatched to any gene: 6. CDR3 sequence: CASSGQGLSTDTQYF. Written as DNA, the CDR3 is TGTGCCAGCAGCGGACAGGGGCTTTCCACAGATACGCAGTATTTT.

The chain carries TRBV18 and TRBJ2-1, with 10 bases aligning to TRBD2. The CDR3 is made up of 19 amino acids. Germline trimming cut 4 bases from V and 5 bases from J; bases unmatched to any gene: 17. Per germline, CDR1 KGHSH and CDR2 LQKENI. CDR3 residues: CASSRSPNTGLAVNNEQFF. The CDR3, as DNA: TGTGCCAGCTCACGAAGCCCAAACACCGGACTAGCGGTTAACAATGAGCAGTTCTTC.

This chain's CDR3 is CASTVSAGDNEQFF. As DNA, the CDR3 is TGTGCCAGCACCGTTTCGGCAGGGGATAATGAGCAGTTCTTC. The chain is built from TRBV4-2 and TRBJ2-1, with D possibly TRBD1 on 6 matching bases. Between the trimmed V and J ends, which lost 7 bases and 7 bases, there was a span of 17 bases. Germline-derived CDR1 and CDR2 are LGHNA and YNFKEQ. The CDR3 extends over 14 amino acids.

The CDR3 reads CASSLSRSYEQYF. DNA of the CDR3: TGTGCCAGCAGCTTATCGCGCTCCTACGAGCAGTACTTC. The J gene is TRBJ2-7, the V gene TRBV7-8; D gene ambiguous. Germline V gene data show CDR1 as SGHVS and CDR2 as FQNEAQ. There are 13 residues in the CDR3. Trimming stripped 2 bases from V and 0 bases from J, with 5 bases between.

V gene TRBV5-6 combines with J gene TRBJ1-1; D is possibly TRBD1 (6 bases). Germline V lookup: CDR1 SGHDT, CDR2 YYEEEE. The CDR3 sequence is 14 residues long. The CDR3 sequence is CTLRPGAGNTEAFF. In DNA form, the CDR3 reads TGTACGCTGAGACCAGGGGCCGGGAACACTGAAGCTTTCTTT.

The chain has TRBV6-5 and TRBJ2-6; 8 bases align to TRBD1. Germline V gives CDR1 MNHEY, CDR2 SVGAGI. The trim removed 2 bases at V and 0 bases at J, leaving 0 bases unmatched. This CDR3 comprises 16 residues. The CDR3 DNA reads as TGTGCCAGCAGTTACACAGGGGGCTCTGGGGCCAACGTCCTGACTTTC. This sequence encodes CASSYTGGSGANVLTF.

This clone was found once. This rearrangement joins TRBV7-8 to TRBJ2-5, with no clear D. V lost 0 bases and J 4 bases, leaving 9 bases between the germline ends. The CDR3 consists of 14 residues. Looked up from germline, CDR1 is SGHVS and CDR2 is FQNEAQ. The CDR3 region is CASSLAWSGETQYF. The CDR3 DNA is TGTGCCAGCAGCTTAGCTTGGTCAGGAGAGACCCAGTACTTC.

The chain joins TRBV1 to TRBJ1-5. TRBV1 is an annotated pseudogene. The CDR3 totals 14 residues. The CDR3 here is CTSSQEKGLQPQHF. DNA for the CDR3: TGCACCAGCAGCCAAGAAAAGGGACTTCAGCCCCAGCATTTT.

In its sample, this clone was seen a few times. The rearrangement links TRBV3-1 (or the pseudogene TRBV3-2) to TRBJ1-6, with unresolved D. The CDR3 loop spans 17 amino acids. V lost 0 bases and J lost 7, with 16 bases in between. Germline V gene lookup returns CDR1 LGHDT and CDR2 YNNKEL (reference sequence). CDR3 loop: CASSQDTGLRVNSPLHF. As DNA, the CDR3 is TGTGCCAGCAGCCAAGATACTGGCCTCCGGGTCAATTCACCCCTCCACTTT.

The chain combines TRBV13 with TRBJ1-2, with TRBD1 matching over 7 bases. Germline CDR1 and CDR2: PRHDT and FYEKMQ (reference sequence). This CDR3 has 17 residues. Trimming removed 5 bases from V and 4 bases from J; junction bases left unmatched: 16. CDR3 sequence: CASSTRQGFRGSYGYTF. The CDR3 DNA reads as TGTGCCAGCAGCACCCGACAGGGCTTTCGGGGATCCTATGGCTACACCTTC.

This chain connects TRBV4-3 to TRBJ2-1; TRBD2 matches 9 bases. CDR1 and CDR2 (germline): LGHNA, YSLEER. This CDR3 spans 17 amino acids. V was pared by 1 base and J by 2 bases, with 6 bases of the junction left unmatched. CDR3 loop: CASSQGLGLAAYNEQFF. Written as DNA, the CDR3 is TGCGCCAGCAGCCAAGGGCTGGGACTAGCTGCCTACAATGAGCAGTTCTTC.

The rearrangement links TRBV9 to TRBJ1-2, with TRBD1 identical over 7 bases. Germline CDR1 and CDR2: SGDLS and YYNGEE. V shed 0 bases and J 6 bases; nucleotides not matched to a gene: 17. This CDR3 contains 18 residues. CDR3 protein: CASSVGDGRGTISDGYTF. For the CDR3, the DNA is TGTGCCAGCAGCGTAGGCGACGGCAGGGGGACCATTTCGGATGGCTACACCTTC.

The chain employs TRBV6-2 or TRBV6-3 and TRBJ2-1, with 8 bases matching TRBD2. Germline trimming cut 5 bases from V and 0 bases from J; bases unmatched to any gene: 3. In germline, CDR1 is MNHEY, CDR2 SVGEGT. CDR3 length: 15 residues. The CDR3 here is CASSRLASSYNEQFF. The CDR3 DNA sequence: TGTGCCAGCAGTAGACTAGCGAGCTCCTACAATGAGCAGTTCTTC.

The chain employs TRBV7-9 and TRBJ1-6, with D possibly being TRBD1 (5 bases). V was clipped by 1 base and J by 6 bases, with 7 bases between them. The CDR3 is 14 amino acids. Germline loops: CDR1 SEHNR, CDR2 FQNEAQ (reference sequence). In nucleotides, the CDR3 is TGTGCCAGCAGCTTAGAGGGGCCTAATTCACCCCTCCACTTT. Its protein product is CASSLEGPNSPLHF.

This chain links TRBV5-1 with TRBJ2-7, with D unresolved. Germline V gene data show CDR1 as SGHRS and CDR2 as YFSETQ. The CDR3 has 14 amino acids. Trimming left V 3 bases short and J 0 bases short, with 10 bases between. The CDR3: CASSSPGISYEQYF. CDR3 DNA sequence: TGCGCCAGCAGCTCTCCAGGTATCTCCTACGAGCAGTACTTC. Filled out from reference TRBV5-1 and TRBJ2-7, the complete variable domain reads KAGVTQTPRYLIKTRGQQVTLSCSPISGHRSVSWYQQTPGQGLQFLFEYFSETQRNKGNFPGRFSGRQFSNSRSEMNVSTLELGDSALYLCASSSPGISYEQYFGPGTRLTVT.

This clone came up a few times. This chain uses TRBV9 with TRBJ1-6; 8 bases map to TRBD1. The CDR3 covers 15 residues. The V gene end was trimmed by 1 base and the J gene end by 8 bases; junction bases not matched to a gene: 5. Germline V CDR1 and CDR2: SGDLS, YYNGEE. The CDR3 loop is CASSVLQGADSPLHF. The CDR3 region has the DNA TGTGCCAGCAGCGTACTGCAGGGGGCTGATTCACCCCTCCACTTT. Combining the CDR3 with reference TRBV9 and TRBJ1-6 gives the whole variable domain DSGVTQTPKHLITATGQRVTLRCSPRSGDLSVYWYQQSLDQGLQFLIQYYNGEERAKGNILERFSAQQFPDLHSELNLSSLELGDSALYFCASSVLQGADSPLHFGNGTRLTVT.

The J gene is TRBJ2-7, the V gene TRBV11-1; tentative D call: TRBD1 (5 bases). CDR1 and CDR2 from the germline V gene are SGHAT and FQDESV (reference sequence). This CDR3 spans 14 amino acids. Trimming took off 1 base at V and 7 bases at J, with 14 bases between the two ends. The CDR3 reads CASSLGQPLDEQYF. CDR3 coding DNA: TGTGCCAGCAGCTTAGGACAGCCTCTGGATGAGCAGTACTTC. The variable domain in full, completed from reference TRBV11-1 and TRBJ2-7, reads EAEVAQSPRYKITEKSQAVAFWCDPISGHATLYWYRQILGQGPELLVQFQDESVVDDSQLPKDRFSAERLKGVDSTLKIQPAELGDSAMYLCASSLGQPLDEQYFGPGTRLTVT.

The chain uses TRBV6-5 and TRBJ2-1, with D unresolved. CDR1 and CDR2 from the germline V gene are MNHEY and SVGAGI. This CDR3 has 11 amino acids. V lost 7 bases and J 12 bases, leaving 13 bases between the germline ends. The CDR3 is CASKGMRSQFF. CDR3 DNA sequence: TGTGCCAGCAAAGGAATGAGGTCGCAGTTCTTC.

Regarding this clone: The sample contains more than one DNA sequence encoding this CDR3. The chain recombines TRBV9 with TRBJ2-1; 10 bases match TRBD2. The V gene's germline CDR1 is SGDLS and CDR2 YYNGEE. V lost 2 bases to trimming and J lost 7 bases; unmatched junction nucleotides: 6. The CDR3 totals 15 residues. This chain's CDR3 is CASSVSGGAGNEQFF. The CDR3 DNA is TGTGCCAGCAGCGTGAGCGGGGGGGCAGGGAATGAGCAGTTCTTC. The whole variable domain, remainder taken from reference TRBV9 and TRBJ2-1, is DSGVTQTPKHLITATGQRVTLRCSPRSGDLSVYWYQQSLDQGLQFLIQYYNGEERAKGNILERFSAQQFPDLHSELNLSSLELGDSALYFCASSVSGGAGNEQFFGPGTRLTVL.

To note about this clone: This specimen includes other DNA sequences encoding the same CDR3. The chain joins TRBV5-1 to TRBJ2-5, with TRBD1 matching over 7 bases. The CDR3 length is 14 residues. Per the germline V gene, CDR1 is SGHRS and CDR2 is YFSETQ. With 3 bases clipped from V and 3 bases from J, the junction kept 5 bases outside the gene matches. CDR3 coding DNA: TGCGCCAGCAGCTCTAGGACAGGTGAAGAGACCCAGTACTTC. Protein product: CASSSRTGEETQYF.

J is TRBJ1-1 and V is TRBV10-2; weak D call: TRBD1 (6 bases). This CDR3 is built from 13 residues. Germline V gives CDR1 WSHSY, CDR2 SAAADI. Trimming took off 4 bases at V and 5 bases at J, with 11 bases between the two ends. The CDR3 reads CASSAQGLTEAFF. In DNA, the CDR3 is TGCGCCAGCAGTGCCCAGGGGTTAACTGAAGCTTTCTTT.

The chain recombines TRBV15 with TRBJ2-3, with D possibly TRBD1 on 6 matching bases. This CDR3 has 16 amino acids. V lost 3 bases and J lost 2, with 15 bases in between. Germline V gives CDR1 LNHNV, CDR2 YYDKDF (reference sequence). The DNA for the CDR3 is TGTGCCACCAGCAGGGAGCAGGGGTTTAACACAGATACGCAGTATTTT. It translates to CATSREQGFNTDTQYF.

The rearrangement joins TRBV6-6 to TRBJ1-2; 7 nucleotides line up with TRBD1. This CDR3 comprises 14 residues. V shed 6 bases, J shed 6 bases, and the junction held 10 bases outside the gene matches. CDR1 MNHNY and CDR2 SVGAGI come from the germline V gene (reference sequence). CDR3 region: CASRPPGQADGYTF. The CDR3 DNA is TGTGCCAGCAGACCCCCTGGACAGGCGGATGGCTACACCTTC.